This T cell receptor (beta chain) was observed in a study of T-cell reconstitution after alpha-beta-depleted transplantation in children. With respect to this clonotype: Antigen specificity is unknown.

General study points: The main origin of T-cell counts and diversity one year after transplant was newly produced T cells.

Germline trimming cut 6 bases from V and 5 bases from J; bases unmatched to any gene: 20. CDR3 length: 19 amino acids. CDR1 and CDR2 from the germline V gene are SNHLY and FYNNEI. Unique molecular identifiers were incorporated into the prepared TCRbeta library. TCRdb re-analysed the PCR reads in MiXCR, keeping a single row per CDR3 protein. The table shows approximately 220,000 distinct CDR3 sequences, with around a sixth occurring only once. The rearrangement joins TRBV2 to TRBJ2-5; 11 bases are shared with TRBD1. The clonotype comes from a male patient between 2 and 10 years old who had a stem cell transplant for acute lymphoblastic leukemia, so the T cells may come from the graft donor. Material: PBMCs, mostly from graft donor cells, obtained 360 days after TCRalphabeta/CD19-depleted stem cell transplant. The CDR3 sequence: CASSKGQGVFSDLGETQYF. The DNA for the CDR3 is TGTGCCAGCAGCAAGGGACAGGGGGTTTTTTCCGACCTTGGTGAGACCCAGTACTTC.